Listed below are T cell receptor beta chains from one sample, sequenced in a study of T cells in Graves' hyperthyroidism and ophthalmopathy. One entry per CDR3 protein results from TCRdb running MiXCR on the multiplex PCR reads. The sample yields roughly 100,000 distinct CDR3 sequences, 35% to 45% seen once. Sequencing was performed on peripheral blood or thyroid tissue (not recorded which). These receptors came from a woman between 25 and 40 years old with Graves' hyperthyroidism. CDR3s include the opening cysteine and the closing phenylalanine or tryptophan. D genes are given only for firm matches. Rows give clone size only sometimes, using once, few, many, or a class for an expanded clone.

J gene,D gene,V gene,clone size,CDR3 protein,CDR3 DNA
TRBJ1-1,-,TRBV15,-,CATSRDLNTEAFF,TGTGCCACCAGCAGAGACCTAAACACCGAAGCTTTCTTT
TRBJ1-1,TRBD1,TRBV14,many,CASRGQGFTEAFF,TGTGCCAGCAGGGGACAGGGATTCACTGAAGCTTTCTTT
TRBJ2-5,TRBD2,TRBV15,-,CATSGTLAGGGETQYF,TGTGCCACCAGCGGCACACTAGCGGGAGGGGGAGAGACCCAGTACTTC
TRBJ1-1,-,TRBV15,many,CATSPRTENTEAFF,TGTGCCACCAGCCCCCGGACAGAGAACACTGAAGCTTTCTTT
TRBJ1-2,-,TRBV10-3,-,CAISEGNLYGYTF,TGTGCCATCAGTGAAGGGAACCTCTATGGCTACACCTTC
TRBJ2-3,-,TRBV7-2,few,CASSLMGGTDTQYF,TGTGCCAGCAGCTTGATGGGGGGCACAGATACGCAGTATTTT
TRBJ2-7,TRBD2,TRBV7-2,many,CASRTSSGTWGLYEQYF,TGTGCCAGCAGGACTTCTAGCGGGACCTGGGGGCTCTACGAGCAGTACTTC
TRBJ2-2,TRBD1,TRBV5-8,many,CASSLGGTGTGELFF,TGTGCCAGCAGCCTAGGGGGGACAGGGACCGGGGAGCTGTTTTTT
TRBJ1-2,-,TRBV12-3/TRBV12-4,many,CASSFRFNYGYTF,TGTGCCAGCAGTTTCCGCTTTAACTATGGCTACACCTTC
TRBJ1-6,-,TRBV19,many,CASSSIGYYNSPLHF,TGTGCCAGTAGTTCGATAGGATATTATAATTCACCCCTCCACTTT
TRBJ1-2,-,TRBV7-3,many,CASSPQGDYGYTF,TGTGCCAGCAGCCCCCAAGGGGACTATGGCTACACCTTC
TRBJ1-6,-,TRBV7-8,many,CASSTRRATGYNSPLHF,TGTGCCAGCAGCACCCGGCGGGCAACAGGATATAATTCACCCCTCCACTTT
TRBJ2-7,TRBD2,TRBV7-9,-,CASSLGTSGNSYEQYF,TGTGCCAGCAGCTTAGGGACTAGCGGGAATTCCTACGAGCAGTACTTC
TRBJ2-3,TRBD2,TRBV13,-,CASSLVSGEPHETDTQYF,TGTGCCAGCAGCTTAGTTAGCGGGGAACCACATGAGACAGATACGCAGTATTTT
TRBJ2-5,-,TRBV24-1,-,CAREFGDIQETQYF,TGTGCTAGAGAGTTCGGGGACATCCAAGAGACCCAGTACTTC
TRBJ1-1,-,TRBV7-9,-,CASSPQGFAEASF,TGTGCCAGCAGCCCCCAGGGATTCGCCGAAGCTTCCTTT
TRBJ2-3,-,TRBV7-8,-,CASSFYICSADPFAAGVTDTQYF,-
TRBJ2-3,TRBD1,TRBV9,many,CASSHQVQVGTGDPDTQYF,TGTGCCAGCAGCCATCAGGTCCAGGTGGGGACAGGGGATCCGGATACGCAGTATTTT
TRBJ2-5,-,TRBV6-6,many,CASSYGAGTQYF,TGTGCCAGCAGTTATGGCGCAGGGACCCAGTACTTC
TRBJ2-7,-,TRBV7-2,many,CASSLVAAYEQYF,TGTGCCAGCAGCTTAGTTGCGGCCTACGAGCAGTACTTC
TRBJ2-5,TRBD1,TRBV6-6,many,CASSYAPGTGGETQYF,TGTGCCAGCAGTTACGCCCCCGGGACAGGGGGCGAGACCCAGTACTTC
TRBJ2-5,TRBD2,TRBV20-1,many,CSARDRTSGRAETQYF,TGCAGTGCTAGAGATAGAACTAGCGGGAGAGCAGAGACCCAGTACTTC
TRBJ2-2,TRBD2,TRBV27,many,CASTIFAGAGELFF,TGTGCCAGCACTATATTTGCGGGAGCCGGGGAGCTGTTTTTT
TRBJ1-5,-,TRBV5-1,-,CASSLSARETQHF,TGCGCCAGCAGCTTGTCGGCTCGGGAGACCCAGCATTTT
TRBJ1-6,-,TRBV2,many,CASSEAPEATLHF,TGTGCCAGCAGTGAAGCGCCCGAAGCGACCCTCCACTTT
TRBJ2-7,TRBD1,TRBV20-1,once,CSPGTGARSYEQYF,TGCAGTCCCGGGACAGGGGCTAGGTCCTACGAGCAGTACTTC
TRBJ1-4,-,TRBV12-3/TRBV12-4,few,CASSSGQGSREKLFF,TGTGCCAGCAGTTCGGGTCAGGGTTCGAGGGAGAAACTGTTTTTT
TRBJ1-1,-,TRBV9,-,CASLRNTEAFF,TGTGCCAGCCTGCGGAACACTGAAGCTTTCTTT
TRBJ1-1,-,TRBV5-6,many,CASSLGWNTEAFF,TGTGCCAGCAGCTTGGGCTGGAACACTGAAGCTTTCTTT
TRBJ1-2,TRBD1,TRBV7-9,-,CASSSPGTGTGYTF,TGTGCCAGCAGCTCCCCCGGGACAGGGACCGGCTACACCTTC
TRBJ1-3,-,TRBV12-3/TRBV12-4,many,CASRNTGNSGNTIYF,TGTGCCAGCAGGAACACAGGGAACTCTGGAAACACCATATATTTT
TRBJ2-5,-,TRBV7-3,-,CASSGTGVAETQYF,TGTGCCAGCAGTGGGACGGGAGTGGCGGAGACCCAGTACTTC